This T cell receptor beta chain was identified in a study of circulating CD8 cells and anti-PD-1 response in melanoma. On the study more broadly: About 45% of the 13 patients had prior targeted therapy or immunotherapy; seven did not. The study, taken as a whole, reports: DNEG was most diverse; TIGIT repertoires were least diverse. Clonotype sharing was highest between DPOS and TIGIT subsets.

Each library started from 15 ng of total RNA using the QIAseq Immune Repertoire TCR panel. TCRdb redid the calling of the reads with MiXCR, one entry per CDR3 protein. The sample consists of 2,000 to 2,500 distinct CDR3 sequences, 5% to 8% of them appearing once. From live CD3+CD8+TCRalphabeta+ cells, four PD-1 and/or TIGIT subsets were sorted. A remark on this clonotype: Its cognate antigen is unknown.

Germline CDR1 SGHNT, CDR2 YYREEE (reference sequence). Unmatched junction bases numbered 6, after V lost 4 bases and J lost 1 base. CDR3 length: 15 residues. The chain links TRBV5-4 to TRBJ2-7; TRBD1 aligns across 9 bases. The sample here was CD8+ T cells from PBMCs, taken at baseline or after one month of anti-PD-1 therapy (not recorded which). The clonotype comes from a human donor with melanoma. The CDR3 nucleotides are TGTGCCAGCAGCCGAAGACAGGGGGGTTCCTACGAGCAGTACTTC. It is translated as CASSRRQGGSYEQYF.